The subject of this entry is one T cell receptor beta chain. The table lists this clonotype with a few counts. The target of this receptor is not known. No qualities accompany the bases; no much larger clone lies one base away. The source of the sample is a study (dated by TCRdb to the mid-2010s). The CDR3 holds 17 amino acids from the cysteine to the phenylalanine. Only the CDR3 part of the read is kept: 51 bases, read in frame from the first base. Ends trimmed: V by 2 bases, J by 6 bases; bases unmatched to a gene: 8. In the germline V gene, CDR1 corresponds to SGDLS and CDR2 to YYNGEE. Library preparation was by RT-PCR. The sequencer listed for this sample is Illumina MiSeq. In-frame beta chains were kept once TCRdb had trimmed the public reads at Q25 with fastp and called clones with MiXCR. Every CDR3 protein is listed once, alongside the most common genes and DNA of its rows. In all, the sample holds hundreds of thousands of distinct CDR3 sequences, and 11% to 15% of those were seen once. The ten biggest clones cover roughly 3.6% of the sample.

Source material: memory CD4+ T cells from blood. The clonotype was recovered from a female donor in good health, serving as a healthy control. The sequence is built from TRBV9 and TRBJ2-1; 13 bases in between match TRBD2. The nucleotide sequence is given as TGTGCCAGCAGCGTTCTCCAGGGACTAGCGGGACCCAATGAGCAGTTCTTC. Translated, this is CASSVLQGLAGPNEQFF.